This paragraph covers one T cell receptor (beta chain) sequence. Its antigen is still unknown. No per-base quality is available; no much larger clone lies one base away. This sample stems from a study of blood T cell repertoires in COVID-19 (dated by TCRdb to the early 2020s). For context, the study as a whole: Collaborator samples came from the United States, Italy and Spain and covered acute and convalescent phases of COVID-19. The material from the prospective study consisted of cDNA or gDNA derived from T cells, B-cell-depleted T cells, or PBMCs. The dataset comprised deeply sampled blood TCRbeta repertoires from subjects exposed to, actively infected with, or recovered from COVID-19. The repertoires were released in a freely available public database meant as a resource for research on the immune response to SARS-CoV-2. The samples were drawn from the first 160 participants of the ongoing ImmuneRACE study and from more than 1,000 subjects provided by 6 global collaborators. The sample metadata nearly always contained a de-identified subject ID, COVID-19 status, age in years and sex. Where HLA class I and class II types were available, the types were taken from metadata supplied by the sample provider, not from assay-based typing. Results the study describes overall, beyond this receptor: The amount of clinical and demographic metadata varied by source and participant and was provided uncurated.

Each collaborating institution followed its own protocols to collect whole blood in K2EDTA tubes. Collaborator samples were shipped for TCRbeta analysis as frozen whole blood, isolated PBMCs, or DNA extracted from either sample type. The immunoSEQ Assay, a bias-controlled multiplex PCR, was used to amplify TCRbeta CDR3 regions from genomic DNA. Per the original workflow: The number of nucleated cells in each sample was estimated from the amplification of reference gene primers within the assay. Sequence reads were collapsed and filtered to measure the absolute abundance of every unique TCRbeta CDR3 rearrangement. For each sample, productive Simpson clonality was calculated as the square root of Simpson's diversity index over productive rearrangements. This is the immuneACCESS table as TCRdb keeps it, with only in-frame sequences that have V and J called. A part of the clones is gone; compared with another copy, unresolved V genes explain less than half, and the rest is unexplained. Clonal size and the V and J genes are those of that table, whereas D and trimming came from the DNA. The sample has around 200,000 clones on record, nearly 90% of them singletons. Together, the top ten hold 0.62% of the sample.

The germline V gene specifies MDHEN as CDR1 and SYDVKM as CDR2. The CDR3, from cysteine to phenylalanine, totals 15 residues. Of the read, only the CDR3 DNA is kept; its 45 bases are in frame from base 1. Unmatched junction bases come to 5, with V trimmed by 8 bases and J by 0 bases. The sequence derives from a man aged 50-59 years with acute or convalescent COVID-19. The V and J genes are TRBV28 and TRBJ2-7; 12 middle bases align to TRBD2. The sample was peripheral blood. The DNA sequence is TGTGCCAGCTCGCTAGCGGGAGGGACCTCCTACGAGCAGTACTTC. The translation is CASSLAGGTSYEQYF.